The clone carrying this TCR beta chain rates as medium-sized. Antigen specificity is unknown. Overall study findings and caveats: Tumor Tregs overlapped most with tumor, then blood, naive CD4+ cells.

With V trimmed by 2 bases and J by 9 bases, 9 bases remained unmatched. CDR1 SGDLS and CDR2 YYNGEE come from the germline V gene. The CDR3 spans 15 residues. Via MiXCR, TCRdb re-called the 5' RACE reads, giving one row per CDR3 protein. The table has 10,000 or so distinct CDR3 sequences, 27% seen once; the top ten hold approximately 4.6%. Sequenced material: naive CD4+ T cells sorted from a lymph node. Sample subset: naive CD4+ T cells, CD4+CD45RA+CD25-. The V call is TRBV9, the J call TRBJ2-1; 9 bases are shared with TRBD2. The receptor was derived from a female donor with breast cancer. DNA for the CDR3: TGTGCCAGCAGCGTTGAGCTAGCGGGATTGGGTGAGCAGTTCTTC. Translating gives CASSVELAGLGEQFF.